This T cell receptor beta chain was obtained from a study of T-cell reconstitution after alpha-beta-depleted transplantation in children. Preparation of the TCRbeta library involved a method that used unique molecular identifiers. MiXCR was run by TCRdb on the PCR reads, yielding one entry per CDR3 protein. Counted here are about 250,000 distinct CDR3 sequences, under 30% occurring once; the ten biggest clones make up 4.8%. Trimming left V 5 bases short and J 2 bases short, with 16 bases between. This CDR3 region has 14 residues. Germline V gene sequence: CDR1 SQVTM, CDR2 ANQGSEA. Study results and caveats: Some patients' high day-60 TCRbeta diversity was traced to surviving recipient T cells and thymic progenitors. Several hundred expanded graft clones reportedly were the source of alpha-beta T cells about two months after transplant.

Comments on this clonotype: Its antigen is currently unknown.

The input for sequencing was PBMCs, mostly from graft donor cells, taken 360 days after TCRalphabeta/CD19-depleted stem cell transplant. The V and J genes are TRBV29-1 and TRBJ2-7; D gene unclear. This sequence was found in a female patient aged 2-10 years who had a stem cell transplant for congenital amegakaryocytic thrombocytopenia, so the T cells may come from the graft donor. This CDR3 is CSVKTHTQPYEQYF. The CDR3 DNA is TGCAGCGTTAAGACCCATACGCAGCCCTACGAGCAGTACTTC.